This T cell receptor (beta chain) was sequenced for a study of blood T cell repertoires in COVID-19. Study information: Spain, Italy and the United States supplied samples that represented acute and convalescent COVID-19. The analysed material was cDNA or gDNA that came from T cells, B-cell-depleted T cells, or PBMCs.

Germline assignment: CDR1 MNHEY and CDR2 SVGAGI. The CDR3 runs 13 residues. The V and J ends lost 9 bases and 4 bases respectively, with 15 bases between them. Original handling: Amplification from reference gene primers served as the basis for estimated nucleated cell counts. TCRdb's copy holds only in-frame clones and misses some; the assay was immunoSEQ multiplex PCR. That table gives V, J and clone size, and the DNA gave D and trimming. The sample yields some 170,000 clones, 87% seen once. This clonotype was obtained from a woman in her fifties or sixties with acute or convalescent COVID-19. What was sequenced was peripheral blood. The chain is built from TRBV6-5 and TRBJ1-2; no reliable D call. CDR3 sequence: CASSTGRAYGYTF. The CDR3 DNA reads as TGTGCCAGTAGCACCGGAAGAGCCTATGGCTACACCTTC.